This T cell receptor beta chain was documented in a study of CD8 T cells in Susac syndrome. CDR1 and CDR2 (germline): MDHEN, SYDVKM. Trimming left V 4 bases short and J 2 bases short, with 18 bases between. The CDR3 loop spans 16 amino acids. Negative magnetic isolation gave CD8+ and CD4+ cells; FACS enriched CD8+ TEMRA. Random-hexamer reverse transcription was applied to roughly 0.5 to 1 ug RNA. TCRdb fed the immunoSEQ multiplex PCR reads into MiXCR, producing one record per CDR3 protein. The table shows about 150,000 distinct CDR3 sequences, with approximately 93% occurring only once. The rearrangement uses TRBV28 and TRBJ2-7, with D hard to call. This clonotype originated in a human donor in good health. The sample taken for sequencing was CD4+ T cells from PBMCs. The CDR3 coding sequence is TGTGCCAGCAGTTCCTCAGGCCAATCCCTAACCTACGAGCAGTACTTC. Translation: CASSSSGQSLTYEQYF.